The TCR beta chain under discussion was sequenced for a study of T cell responses to AZD1222 COVID-19 vaccine. CDR3 length equals 16 residues. Germline CDR1 and CDR2: SGHTS and YDEGEE. The V end lost 6 bases, the J end lost 3 bases, and 21 bases lay between the germline ends. Some clones are missing from TCRdb's copy, which holds only in-frame ones; the method was immunoSEQ multiplex PCR. The data show about 130,000 clones, around nine tenths seen once. Study-wide results and caveats: Baseline serostatus was positive in only a handful of AZD1222 recipients.

In regard to this clone: Its target is unknown.

The specimen comprised peripheral blood, sampled 28 days after the second AZD1222 dose. This clonotype originated in an adult who received the AZD1222 COVID-19 vaccine. This chain joins TRBV5-8 and TRBJ1-2; D is ambiguous. In DNA, the CDR3 is TGTGCCAGCAAAGAATCTTGGGAGGCTTACGACTATGGCTACACCTTC. Amino acid sequence: CASKESWEAYDYGYTF.